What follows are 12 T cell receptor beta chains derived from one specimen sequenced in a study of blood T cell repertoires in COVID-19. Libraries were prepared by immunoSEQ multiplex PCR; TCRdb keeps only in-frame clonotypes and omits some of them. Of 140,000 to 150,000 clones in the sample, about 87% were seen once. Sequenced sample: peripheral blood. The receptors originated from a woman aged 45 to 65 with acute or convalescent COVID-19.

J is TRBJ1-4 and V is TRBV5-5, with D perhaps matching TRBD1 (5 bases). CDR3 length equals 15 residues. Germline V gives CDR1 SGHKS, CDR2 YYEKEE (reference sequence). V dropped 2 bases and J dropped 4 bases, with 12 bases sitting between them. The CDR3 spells CASSFRGFGNEKLFF. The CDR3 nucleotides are TGTGCCAGCAGCTTCCGGGGGTTCGGTAATGAAAAACTGTTTTTT.

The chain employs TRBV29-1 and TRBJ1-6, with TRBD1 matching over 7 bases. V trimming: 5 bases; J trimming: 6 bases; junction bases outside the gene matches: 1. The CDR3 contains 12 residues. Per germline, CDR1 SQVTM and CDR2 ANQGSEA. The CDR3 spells CSVRDSNSPLHF. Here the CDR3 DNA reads TGCAGCGTTCGGGACAGTAATTCACCCCTCCACTTT. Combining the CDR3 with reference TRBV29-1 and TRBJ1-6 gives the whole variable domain SAVISQKPSRDICQRGTSLTIQCQVDSQVTMMFWYRQQPGQSLTLIATANQGSEATYESGFVIDKFPISRPNLTFSTLTVSNMSPEDSSIYLCSVRDSNSPLHFGNGTRLTVT.

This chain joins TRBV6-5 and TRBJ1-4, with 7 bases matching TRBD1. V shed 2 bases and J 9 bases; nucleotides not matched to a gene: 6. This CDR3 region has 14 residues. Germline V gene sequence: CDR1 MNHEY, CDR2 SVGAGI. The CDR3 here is CASSYRGQVKKLFF. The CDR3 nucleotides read TGTGCCAGCAGTTACAGGGGGCAGGTCAAAAAACTGTTTTTT.

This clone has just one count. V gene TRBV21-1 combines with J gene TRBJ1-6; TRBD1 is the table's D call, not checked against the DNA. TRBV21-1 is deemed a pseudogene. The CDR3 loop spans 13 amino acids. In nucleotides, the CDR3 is TGTGCCAGCAGCAGAAGACAGGGCTCACCCCTCCACTTT. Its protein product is CASSRRQGSPLHF.

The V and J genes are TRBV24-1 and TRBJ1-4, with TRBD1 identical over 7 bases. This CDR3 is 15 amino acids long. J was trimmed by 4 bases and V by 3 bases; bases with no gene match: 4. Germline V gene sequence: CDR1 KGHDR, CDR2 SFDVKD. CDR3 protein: CATSDTGAGNEKLFF. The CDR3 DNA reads TGTGCCACCAGTGATACAGGGGCTGGTAATGAAAAACTGTTTTTT.

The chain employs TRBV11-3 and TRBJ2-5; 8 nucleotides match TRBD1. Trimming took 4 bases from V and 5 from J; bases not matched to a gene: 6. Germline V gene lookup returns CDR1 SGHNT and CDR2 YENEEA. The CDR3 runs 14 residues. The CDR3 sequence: CASSSDREFETQYF. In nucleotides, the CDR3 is TGTGCCAGCAGCTCGGACAGGGAGTTCGAGACCCAGTACTTC. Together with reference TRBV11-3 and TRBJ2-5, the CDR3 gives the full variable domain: EAGVVQSPRYKIIEKKQPVAFWCNPISGHNTLYWYLQNLGQGPELLIRYENEEAVDDSQLPKDRFSAERLKGVDSTLKIQPAELGDSAVYLCASSSDREFETQYFGPGTRLLVL.

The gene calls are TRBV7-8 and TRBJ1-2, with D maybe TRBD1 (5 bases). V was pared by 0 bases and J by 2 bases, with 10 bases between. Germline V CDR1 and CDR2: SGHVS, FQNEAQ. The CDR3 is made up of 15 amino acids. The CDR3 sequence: CASSLASPGNYGYTF. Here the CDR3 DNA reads TGTGCCAGCAGCTTAGCGTCCCCAGGGAACTATGGCTACACCTTC.

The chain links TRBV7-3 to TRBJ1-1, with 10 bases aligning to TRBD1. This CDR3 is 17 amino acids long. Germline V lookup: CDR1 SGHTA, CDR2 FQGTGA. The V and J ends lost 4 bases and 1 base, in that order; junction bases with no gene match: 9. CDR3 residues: CASSSLDRGPWNTEAFF. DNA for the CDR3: TGTGCCAGCAGCTCTCTCGACAGGGGGCCTTGGAACACTGAAGCTTTCTTT.

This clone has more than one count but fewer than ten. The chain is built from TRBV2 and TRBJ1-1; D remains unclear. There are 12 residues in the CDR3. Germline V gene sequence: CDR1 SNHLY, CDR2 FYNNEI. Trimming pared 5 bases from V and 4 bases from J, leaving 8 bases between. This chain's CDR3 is CASSWRGTEAFF. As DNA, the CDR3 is TGTGCCAGCAGTTGGAGAGGCACTGAAGCTTTCTTT.

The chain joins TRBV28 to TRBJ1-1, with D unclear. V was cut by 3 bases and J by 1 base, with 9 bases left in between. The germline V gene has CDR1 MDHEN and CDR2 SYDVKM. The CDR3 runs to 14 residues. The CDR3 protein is CASSFRSRNTEAFF. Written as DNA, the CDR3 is TGTGCCAGCAGTTTTCGGAGTAGGAACACTGAAGCTTTCTTT.

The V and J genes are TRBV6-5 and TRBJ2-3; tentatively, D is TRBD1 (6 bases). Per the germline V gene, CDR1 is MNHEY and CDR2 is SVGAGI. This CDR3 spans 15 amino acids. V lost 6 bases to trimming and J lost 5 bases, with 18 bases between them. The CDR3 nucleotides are TGTGCCAGCAGACGGACAACAGGGTTTGGAGATACGCAGTATTTT. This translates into CASRRTTGFGDTQYF.

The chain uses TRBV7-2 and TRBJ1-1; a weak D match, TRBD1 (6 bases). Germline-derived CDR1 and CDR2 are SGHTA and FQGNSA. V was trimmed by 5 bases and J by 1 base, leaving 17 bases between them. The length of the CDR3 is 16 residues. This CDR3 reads CASSPGVGGTNTEAFF. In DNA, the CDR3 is TGTGCCAGCAGCCCAGGGGTCGGGGGGACGAACACTGAAGCTTTCTTT.